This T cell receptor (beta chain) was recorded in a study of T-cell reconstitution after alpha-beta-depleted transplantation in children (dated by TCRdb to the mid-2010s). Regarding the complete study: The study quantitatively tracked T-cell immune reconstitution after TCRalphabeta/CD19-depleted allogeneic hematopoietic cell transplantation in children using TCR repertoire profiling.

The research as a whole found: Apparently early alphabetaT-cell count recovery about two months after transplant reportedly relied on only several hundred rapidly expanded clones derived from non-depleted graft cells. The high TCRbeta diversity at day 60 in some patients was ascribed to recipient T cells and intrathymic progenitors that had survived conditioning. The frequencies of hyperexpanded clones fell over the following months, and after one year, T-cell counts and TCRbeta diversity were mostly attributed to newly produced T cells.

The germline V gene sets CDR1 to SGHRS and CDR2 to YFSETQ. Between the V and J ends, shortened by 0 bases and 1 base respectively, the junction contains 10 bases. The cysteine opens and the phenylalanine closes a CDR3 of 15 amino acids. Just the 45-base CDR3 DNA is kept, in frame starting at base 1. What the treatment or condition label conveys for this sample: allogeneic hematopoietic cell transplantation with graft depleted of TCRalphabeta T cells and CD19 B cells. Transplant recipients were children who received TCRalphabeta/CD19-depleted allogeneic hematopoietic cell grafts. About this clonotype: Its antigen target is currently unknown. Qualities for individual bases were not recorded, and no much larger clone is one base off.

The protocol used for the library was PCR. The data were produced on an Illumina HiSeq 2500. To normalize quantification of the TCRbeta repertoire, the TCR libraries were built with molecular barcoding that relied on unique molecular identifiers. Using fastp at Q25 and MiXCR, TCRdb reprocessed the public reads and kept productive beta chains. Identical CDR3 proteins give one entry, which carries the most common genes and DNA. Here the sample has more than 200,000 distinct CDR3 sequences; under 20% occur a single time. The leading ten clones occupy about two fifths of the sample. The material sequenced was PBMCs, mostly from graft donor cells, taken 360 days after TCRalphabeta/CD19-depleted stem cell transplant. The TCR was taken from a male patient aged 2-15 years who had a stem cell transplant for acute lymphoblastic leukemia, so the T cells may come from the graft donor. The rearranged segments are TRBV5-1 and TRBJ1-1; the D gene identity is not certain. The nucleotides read TGCGCCAGCAGCTTGGATGTGAATGGGAACACTGAAGCTTTCTTT. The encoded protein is CASSLDVNGNTEAFF.